Listed below are T cell receptor beta chains from one sample, sequenced in a study of T cells in Graves' hyperthyroidism and ophthalmopathy. MiXCR was run by TCRdb on the multiplex PCR reads, yielding one entry per CDR3 protein. The data contain over 400,000 distinct CDR3 sequences, 22% of them seen just once; the ten biggest clones take up around 50%. Sample: blood. The receptors were sampled from a woman between 65 and 79 years old with Graves' ophthalmopathy. Both conserved end residues are trimmed from each CDR3.

V gene	J gene	CDR3 protein
TRBV15	TRBJ1-1	ATSRPLGGSTEAF
TRBV30	TRBJ1-5	AWGGSYSNQPQH
TRBV28	TRBJ2-7	ASSLWAGVSYEQY
TRBV5-1	TRBJ1-5	ASSLSPTAVMPQH
TRBV7-9	TRBJ1-4	ASSSAGQGFGEKLF
TRBV6-1	TRBJ1-3	ATWDKSSGNTIY
TRBV27	TRBJ2-1	ASSLGLAGTKWQF
TRBV24-1	TRBJ2-1	ATSAGNEQF
TRBV6-1	TRBJ1-2	ASSENVGGTYGYT
TRBV7-7	TRBJ2-5	ASGTSGRETQY
TRBV6-2/TRBV6-3	TRBJ2-2	ASRTGGTPSGELF
TRBV20-1	TRBJ2-1	SAKTSGRASEQF
TRBV6-1	TRBJ2-1	ASGFNGRPYNEQF
TRBV28	TRBJ2-5	ASSLLGLQERSQY
TRBV12-5	TRBJ1-2	ASVPGGSYGYT
TRBV11-2	TRBJ1-1	ASSLRDLGAEAF
TRBV10-3	TRBJ2-3	AISDPAPQY
TRBV6-1	TRBJ2-1	ASSPVGLAGNEQF
TRBV6-5	TRBJ1-4	ASSYGGGTNEKLF
TRBV28	TRBJ1-1	ASLTIITGGTEAF
TRBV30	TRBJ1-2	AWTEFEAGYT
TRBV4-1	TRBJ1-1	ASSQGTGSLRGTEAF
TRBV27	TRBJ2-5	ASSPLLGRWGETQY
TRBV12-3/TRBV12-4	TRBJ2-1	ASSLGSGTSGNEQF
TRBV11-3	TRBJ2-5	ASSLGVLAEETQY
TRBV20-1	TRBJ2-7	SANRGYEQY